A single TCR beta chain is shown here with its context. Repertoires were generated with immunoSEQ multiplex PCR, while TCRdb's copy carries only in-frame clones and drops some. Of approximately 39,000 clones detected, 72% appear once; the ten largest clones hold roughly 10%. The entry originates in a study of radiotherapy plus CTLA-4 blockade in lung cancer. Per the germline V gene, CDR1 is SGHTA and CDR2 is FQGNSA. V dropped 4 bases and J dropped 1 base, with 8 bases sitting between them. The CDR3 runs 14 residues. This rearrangement joins TRBV7-2 to TRBJ2-1, with a weak D call TRBD2 (5 bases). The receptor was isolated from a human donor with non-small cell lung cancer who had stable disease on radiotherapy plus ipilimumab. Sample: peripheral blood, taken from a patient treated with radiotherapy plus ipilimumab. As DNA, the CDR3 is TGTGCCAGCAGCTCGCCGGGATCCTACAATGAGCAGTTCTTC. This codes for CASSSPGSYNEQFF.